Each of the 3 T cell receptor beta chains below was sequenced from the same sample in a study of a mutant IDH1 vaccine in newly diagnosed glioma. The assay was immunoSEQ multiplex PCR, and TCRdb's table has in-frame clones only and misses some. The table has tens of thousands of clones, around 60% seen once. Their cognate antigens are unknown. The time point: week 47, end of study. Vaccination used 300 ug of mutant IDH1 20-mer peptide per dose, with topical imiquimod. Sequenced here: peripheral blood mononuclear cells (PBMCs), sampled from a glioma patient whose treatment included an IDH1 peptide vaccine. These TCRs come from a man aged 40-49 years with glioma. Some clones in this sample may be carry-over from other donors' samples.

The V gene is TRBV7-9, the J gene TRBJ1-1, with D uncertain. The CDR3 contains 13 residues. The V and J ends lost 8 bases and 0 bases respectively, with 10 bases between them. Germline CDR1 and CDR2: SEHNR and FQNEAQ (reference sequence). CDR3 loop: CASHHGVNTEAFF. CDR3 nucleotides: TGTGCCAGCCACCATGGGGTGAACACTGAAGCTTTCTTT.

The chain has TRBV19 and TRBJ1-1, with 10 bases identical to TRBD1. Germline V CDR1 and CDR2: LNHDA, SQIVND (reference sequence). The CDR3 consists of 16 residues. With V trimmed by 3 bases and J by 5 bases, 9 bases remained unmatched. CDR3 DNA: TGTGCCAGTAGTATTCCCAGGACAGGGGGAAGAACTGAAGCTTTCTTT. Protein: CASSIPRTGGRTEAFF. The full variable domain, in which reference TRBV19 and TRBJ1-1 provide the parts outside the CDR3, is DGGITQSPKYLFRKEGQNVTLSCEQNLNHDAMYWYRQDPGQGLRLIYYSQIVNDFQKGDIAEGYSVSREKKESFPLTVTSAQKNPTAFYLCASSIPRTGGRTEAFFGQGTRLTVV.

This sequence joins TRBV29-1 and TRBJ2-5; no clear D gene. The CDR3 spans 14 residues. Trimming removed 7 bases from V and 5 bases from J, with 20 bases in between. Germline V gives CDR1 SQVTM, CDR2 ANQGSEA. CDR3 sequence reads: CSGSVGLNVETQYF. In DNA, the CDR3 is TGCAGCGGAAGTGTCGGCCTGAACGTTGAGACCCAGTACTTC.